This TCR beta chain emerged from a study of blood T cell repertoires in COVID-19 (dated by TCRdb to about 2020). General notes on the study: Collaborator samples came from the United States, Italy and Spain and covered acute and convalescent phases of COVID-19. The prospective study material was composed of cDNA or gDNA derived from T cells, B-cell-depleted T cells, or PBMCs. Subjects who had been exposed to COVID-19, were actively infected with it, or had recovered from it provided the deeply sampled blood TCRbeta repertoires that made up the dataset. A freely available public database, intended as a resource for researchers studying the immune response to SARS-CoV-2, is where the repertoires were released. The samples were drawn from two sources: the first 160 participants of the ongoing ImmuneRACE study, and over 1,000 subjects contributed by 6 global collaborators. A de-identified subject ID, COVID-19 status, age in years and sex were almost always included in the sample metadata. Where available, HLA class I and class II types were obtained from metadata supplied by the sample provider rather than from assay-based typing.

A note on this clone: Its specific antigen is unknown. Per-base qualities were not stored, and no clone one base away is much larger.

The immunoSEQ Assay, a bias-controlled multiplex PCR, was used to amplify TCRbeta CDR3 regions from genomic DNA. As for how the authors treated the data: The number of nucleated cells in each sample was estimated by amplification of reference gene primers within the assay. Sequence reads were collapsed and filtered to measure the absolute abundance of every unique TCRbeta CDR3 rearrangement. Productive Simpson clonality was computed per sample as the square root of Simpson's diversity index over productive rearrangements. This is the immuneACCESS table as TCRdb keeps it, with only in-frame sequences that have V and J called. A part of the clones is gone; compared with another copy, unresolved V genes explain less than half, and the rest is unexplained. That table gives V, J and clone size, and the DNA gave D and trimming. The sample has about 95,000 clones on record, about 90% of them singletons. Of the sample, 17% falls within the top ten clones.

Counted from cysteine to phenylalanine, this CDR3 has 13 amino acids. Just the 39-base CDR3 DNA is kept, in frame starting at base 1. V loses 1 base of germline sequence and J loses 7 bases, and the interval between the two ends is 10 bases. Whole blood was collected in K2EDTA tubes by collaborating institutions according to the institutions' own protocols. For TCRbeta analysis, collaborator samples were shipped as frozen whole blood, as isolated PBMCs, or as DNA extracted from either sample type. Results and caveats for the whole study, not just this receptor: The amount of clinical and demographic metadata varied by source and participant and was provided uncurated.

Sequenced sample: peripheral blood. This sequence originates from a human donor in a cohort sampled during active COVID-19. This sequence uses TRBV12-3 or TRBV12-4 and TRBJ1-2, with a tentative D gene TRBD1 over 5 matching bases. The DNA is TGTGCCAGCAGTTTAGTCAGGGACTCTGGCTACACCTTC. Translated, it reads CASSLVRDSGYTF.